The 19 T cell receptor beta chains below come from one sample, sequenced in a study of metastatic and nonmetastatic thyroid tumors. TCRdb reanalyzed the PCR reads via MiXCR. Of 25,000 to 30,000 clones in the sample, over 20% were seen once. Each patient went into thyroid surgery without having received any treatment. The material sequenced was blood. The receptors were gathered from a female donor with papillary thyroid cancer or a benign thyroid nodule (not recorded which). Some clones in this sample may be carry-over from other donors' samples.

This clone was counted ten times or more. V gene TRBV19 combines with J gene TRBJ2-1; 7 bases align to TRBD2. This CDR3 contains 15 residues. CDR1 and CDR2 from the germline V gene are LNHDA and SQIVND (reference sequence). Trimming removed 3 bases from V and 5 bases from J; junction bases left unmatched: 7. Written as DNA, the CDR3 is TGTGCCAGTAGTATCGTGGGAGGGCAAGACAATGAGCAGTTCTTC. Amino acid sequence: CASSIVGGQDNEQFF.

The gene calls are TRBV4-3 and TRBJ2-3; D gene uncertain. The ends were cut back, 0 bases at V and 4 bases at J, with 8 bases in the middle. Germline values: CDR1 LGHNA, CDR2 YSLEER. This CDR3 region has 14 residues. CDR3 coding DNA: TGCGCCAGCAGCCAAGATATAGCTGCAGATACGCAGTATTTT. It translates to CASSQDIAADTQYF.

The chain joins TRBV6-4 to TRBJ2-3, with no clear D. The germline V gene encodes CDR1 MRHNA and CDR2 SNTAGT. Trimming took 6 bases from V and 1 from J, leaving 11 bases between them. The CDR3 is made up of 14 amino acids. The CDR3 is CASRSLVGTDTQYF. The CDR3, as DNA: TGTGCCAGCAGATCCCTAGTTGGCACAGATACGCAGTATTTT.

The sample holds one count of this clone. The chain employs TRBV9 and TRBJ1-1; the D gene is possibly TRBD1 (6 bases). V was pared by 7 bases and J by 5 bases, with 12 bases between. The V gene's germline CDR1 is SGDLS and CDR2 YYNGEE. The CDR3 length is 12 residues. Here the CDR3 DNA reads TGTGCCAGCCAGGGGCCGGGGACTGAAGCTTTCTTT. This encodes CASQGPGTEAFF.

The CDR3 here is CASSLGSNQPQHF. CDR3 nucleotide sequence: TGTGCCAGCTCCCTCGGGAGCAATCAGCCCCAGCATTTT. The chain links TRBV18 to TRBJ1-5; D remains ambiguous. There are 13 residues in the CDR3. From germline, CDR1 is KGHSH and CDR2 LQKENI. Trimming cost V 6 bases and J 1 base, with 7 bases left between them.

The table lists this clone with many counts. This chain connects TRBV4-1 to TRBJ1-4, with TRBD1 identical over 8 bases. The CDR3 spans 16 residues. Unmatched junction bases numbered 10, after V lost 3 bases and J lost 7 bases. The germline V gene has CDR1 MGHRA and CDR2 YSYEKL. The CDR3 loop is CASSQAQGAGGEKLFF. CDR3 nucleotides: TGCGCCAGCAGCCAGGCGCAGGGGGCTGGAGGTGAAAAACTGTTTTTT.

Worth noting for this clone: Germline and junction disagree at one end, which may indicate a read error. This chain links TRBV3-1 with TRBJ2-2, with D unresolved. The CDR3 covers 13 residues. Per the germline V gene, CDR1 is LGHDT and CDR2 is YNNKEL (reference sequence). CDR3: CASIQWSTGELFF. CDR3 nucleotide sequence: TGTGCCAGCATCCAATGGAGCACCGGGGAGCTGTTTTTT.

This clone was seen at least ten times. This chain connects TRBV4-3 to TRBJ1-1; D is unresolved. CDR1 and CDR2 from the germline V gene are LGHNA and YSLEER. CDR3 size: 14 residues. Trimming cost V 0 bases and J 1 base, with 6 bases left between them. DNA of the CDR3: TGCGCCAGCAGCCAAGAAAATGAGAACACTGAAGCTTTCTTT. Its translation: CASSQENENTEAFF.

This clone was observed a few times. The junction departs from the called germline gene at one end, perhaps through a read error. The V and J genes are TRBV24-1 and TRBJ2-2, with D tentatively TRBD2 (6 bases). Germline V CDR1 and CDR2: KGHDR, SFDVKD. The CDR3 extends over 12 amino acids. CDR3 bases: TGTGCCACCAGGGAGAACACCGGGGGGCTGTTTTTT. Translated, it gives CATRENTGGLFF.

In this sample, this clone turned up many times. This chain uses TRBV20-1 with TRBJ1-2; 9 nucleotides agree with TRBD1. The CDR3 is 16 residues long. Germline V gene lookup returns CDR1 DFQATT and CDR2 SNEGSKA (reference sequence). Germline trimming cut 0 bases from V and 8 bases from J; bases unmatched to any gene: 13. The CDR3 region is CSARDYGQGKIWGYTF. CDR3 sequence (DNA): TGCAGTGCTAGAGATTACGGACAGGGGAAGATCTGGGGCTACACCTTC.

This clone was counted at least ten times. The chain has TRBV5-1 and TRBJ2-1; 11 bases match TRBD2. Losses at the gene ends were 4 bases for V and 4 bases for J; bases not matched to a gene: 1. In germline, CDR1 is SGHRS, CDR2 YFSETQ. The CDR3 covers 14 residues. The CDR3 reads CASSRTSGYNEQFF. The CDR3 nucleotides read TGCGCCAGCAGCCGGACTAGCGGGTACAATGAGCAGTTCTTC.

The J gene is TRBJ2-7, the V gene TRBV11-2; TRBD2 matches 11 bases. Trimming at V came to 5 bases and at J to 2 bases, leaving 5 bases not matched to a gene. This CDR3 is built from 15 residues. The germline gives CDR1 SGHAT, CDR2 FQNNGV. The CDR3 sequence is CASSLFSGRAYEQYF. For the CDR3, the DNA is TGTGCCAGCAGCCTATTTAGCGGGAGGGCCTACGAGCAGTACTTC.

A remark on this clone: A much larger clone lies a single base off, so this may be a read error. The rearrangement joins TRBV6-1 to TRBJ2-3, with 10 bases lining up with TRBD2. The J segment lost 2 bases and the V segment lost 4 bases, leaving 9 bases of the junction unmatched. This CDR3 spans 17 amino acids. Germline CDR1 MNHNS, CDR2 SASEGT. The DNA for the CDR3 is TGTGCCAGCAGTGTCCGATTAGCGGGAGGTGACACAGATACGCAGTATTTT. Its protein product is CASSVRLAGGDTDTQYF.

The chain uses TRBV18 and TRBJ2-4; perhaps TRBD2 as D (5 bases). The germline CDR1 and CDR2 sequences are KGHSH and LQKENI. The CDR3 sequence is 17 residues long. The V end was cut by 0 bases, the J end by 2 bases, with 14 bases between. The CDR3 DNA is TGTGCCAGCTCACCACCGGTGGTGGAGGCGACCAAAAACATTCAGTACTTC. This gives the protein CASSPPVVEATKNIQYF.

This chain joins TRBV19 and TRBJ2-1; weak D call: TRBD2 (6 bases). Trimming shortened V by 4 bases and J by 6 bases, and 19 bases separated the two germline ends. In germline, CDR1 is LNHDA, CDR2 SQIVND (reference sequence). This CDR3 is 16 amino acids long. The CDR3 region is CASSNRGLSPSNEQFF. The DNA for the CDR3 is TGTGCCAGTAGTAACCGGGGACTTAGCCCCAGCAATGAGCAGTTCTTC.

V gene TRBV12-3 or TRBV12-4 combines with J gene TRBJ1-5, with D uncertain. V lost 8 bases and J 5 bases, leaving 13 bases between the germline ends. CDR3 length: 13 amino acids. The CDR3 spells CASRLKGDQPQHF. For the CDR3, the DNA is TGTGCCAGCCGGTTAAAGGGCGATCAGCCCCAGCATTTT.

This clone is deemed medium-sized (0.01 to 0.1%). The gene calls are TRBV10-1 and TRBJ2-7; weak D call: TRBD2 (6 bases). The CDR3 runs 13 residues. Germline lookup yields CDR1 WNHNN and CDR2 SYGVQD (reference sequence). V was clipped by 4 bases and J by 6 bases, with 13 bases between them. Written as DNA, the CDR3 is TGCGCCAGCAGTGCGGGAGCTTTGTCCGAGCAGTACTTC. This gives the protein CASSAGALSEQYF.

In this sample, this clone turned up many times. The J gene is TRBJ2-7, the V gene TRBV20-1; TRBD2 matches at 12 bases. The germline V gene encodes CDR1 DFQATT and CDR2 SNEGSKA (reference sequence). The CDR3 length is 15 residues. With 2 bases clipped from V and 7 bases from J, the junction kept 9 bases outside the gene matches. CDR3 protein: CSARRDGLAGYEQYF. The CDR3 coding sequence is TGCAGTGCTAGACGGGACGGACTAGCGGGATATGAGCAGTACTTC.

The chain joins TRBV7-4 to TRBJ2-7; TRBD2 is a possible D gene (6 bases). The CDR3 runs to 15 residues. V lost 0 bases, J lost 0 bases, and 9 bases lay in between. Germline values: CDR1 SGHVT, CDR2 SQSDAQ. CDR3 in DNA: TGTGCCAGCAGCTTAGCCGCCGGGGGCTCCTACGAGCAGTACTTC. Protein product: CASSLAAGGSYEQYF.